The present T cell receptor (beta chain) was sequenced within a study of spatial heterogeneity in lung cancer. Study context: Across the raw uncorrected reads, a unique TCR and UMI combination was observed, on average, more than ten times. General study findings and limits: TCRs found ubiquitously expanded in tumor appeared in blood more at resection than at follow-up.

Specified time point: sample taken at primary tumor resection. Tumor, nontumor lung or frozen PBMC supplied whole RNA, sequenced without sorting. Donors were around 70 untreated early-stage non-small cell lung cancer patients. Every molecule of TCR cDNA had its own unique molecular identifier. TCRdb independently ran MiXCR on the 5' RACE reads; one entry per CDR3 protein. Of approximately 770 distinct CDR3 sequences listed, 55% are singletons. This clonotype was seen a few times. As yet, its antigen is unknown. This beta chain is off target for a library built for alpha chains, so its abundance means little. The CDR3 contains 16 residues. The germline V and J ends were trimmed by 4 bases and 1 base, with 20 bases remaining between them. Germline lookup yields CDR1 SQVTM and CDR2 ANQGSEA.

This receptor was taken from a female donor with early-stage non-small cell lung cancer. The material was PBMCs, obtained at surgery. The chain recombines TRBV29-1 with TRBJ2-7; TRBD1 is a possible D gene (5 bases). The CDR3 region is CSVGRWGRVPSYEQYF. CDR3 DNA sequence: TGCAGCGTTGGACGTTGGGGCAGGGTGCCATCCTACGAGCAGTACTTC.